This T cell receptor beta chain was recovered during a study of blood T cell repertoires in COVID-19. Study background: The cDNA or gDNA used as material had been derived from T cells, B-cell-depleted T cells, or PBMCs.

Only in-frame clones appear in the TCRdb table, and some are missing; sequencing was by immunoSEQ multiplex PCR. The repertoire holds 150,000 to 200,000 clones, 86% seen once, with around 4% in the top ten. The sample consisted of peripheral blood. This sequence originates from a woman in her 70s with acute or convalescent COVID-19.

The DNA for the CDR3 is TGTGCCAGCTCACAGAGACAGGGGCTAAGCTCCTACGAGCAGTACTTC. This codes for CASSQRQGLSSYEQYF. The rearrangement uses TRBV18 and TRBJ2-7; 8 nucleotides align to TRBD1. This CDR3 spans 16 amino acids. After removal of 4 bases from V and 0 bases from J, the junction contained 8 bases not matched to a gene. Germline V gene lookup returns CDR1 KGHSH and CDR2 LQKENI.